These 6 T cell receptor beta chains were sequenced from one sample in a study of patients and donors after allogeneic stem cell transplantation. Each CDR3 protein is one row after TCRdb ran MiXCR on the RT-PCR reads. The data contain some 960,000 distinct CDR3 sequences, roughly 17% of them seen just once; the ten biggest clones take up 5.5% to 6.5%. The sequenced sample consisted of blood, either unsorted or a sorted T cell fraction (not recorded which). The receptors were sampled from a human donor who was either an allogeneic HSCT recipient or a stem cell or donor lymphocyte infusion donor (not recorded which). It is not recorded whose cells these are; they may come from a transplant donor.

This chain uses TRBV12-3 or TRBV12-4 with TRBJ1-5; a possible D gene is TRBD1 (5 bases). This CDR3 contains 15 residues. Trimming shortened V by 4 bases and J by 8 bases, and 18 bases separated the two germline ends. This chain's CDR3 is CASSWGGSHQEPQHF. The CDR3 DNA follows: TGTGCCAGCAGTTGGGGGGGATCCCATCAGGAGCCCCAGCATTTT.

This clonotype was seen only a few times. This chain uses TRBV20-1 with TRBJ1-1; D not resolved. The CDR3 extends over 13 amino acids. The germline CDR1 and CDR2 sequences are DFQATT and SNEGSKA (reference sequence). Trimming took 5 bases from V and 2 from J, leaving 12 bases between them. The CDR3: CSARTGSNTEAFF. Written as DNA, the CDR3 is TGCAGTGCTCGAACGGGTTCAAACACTGAAGCTTTCTTT.

The chain uses TRBV5-1 and TRBJ1-1, with D unresolved. There are 15 residues in the CDR3. The ends were cut back, 6 bases at V and 1 base at J, with 16 bases in the middle. Germline loops: CDR1 SGHRS, CDR2 YFSETQ. CDR3 in amino acids: CASTSEGPRNTEAFF. The CDR3 nucleotides read TGCGCCAGCACCTCCGAGGGCCCTAGGAACACTGAAGCTTTCTTT.

The genes are TRBV6-5 and TRBJ1-6, with D maybe TRBD1 (5 bases). In germline, CDR1 is MNHEY, CDR2 SVGAGI. This CDR3 is 17 amino acids long. The V and J ends lost 0 bases and 3 bases respectively, with 12 bases between them. The CDR3 bases are TGTGCCAGCAGTTACTCTAACACCGGGGGCTATAATTCACCCCTCCACTTT. Its translation: CASSYSNTGGYNSPLHF.

This chain uses TRBV3-1 with TRBJ2-5; D remains ambiguous. Per germline, CDR1 LGHDT and CDR2 YNNKEL (reference sequence). V lost 1 base and J lost 5, with 11 bases in between. The CDR3 totals 14 residues. In nucleotides, the CDR3 is TGTGCCAGCAGCCAAGTCGGAGCGTGGGAGACCCAGTACTTC. It translates to CASSQVGAWETQYF.

This clonotype was observed a few times. V usage is TRBV11-3 and J usage is TRBJ1-1, with 7 bases matching TRBD1. Trimming took 1 base from V and 0 from J; bases not matched to a gene: 5. This CDR3 is 16 amino acids long. Germline assignment: CDR1 SGHNT and CDR2 YENEEA. The CDR3 reads CASSLARTGMNTEAFF. The CDR3 bases are TGTGCCAGCAGCTTAGCAAGGACAGGAATGAACACTGAAGCTTTCTTT.